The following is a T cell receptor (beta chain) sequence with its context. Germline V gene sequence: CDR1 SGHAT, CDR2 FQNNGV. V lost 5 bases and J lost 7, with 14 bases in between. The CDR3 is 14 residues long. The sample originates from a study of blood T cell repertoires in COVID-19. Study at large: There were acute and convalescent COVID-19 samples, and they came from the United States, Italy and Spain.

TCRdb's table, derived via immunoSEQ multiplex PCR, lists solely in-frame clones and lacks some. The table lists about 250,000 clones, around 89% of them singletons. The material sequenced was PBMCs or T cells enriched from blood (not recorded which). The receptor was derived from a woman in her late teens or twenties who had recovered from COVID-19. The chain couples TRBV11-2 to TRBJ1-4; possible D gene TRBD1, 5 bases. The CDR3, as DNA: TGTGCCAGCAGCCCCCTGACCAGGGCTGAAAAACTGTTTTTT. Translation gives CASSPLTRAEKLFF.